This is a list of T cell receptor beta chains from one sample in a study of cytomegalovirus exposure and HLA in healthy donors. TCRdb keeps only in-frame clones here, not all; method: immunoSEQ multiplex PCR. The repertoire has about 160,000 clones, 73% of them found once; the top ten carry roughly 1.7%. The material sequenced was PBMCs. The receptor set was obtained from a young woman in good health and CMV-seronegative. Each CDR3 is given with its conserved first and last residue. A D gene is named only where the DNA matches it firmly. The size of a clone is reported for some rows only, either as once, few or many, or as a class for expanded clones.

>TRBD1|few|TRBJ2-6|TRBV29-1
CSVWDRARGSGANVLTF
TGCAGCGTTTGGGACAGGGCAAGAGGCTCTGGGGCCAACGTCCTGACTTTC
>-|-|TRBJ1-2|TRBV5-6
CASSLVVGVGANYGYTF
TGTGCCAGCAGCTTGGTTGTAGGGGTTGGTGCTAACTATGGCTACACCTTC
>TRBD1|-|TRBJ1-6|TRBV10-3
CAISTGTANSPLHF
TGTGCCATCAGCACCGGGACAGCTAATTCACCCCTCCACTTT
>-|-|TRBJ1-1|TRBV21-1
CASSKAPAEAFF
TGTGCCAGCAGCAAAGCCCCAGCTGAAGCTTTCTTT
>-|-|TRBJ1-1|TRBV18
CASSPPGMEGTEAFF
TGTGCCAGCTCACCCCCGGGAATGGAAGGCACTGAAGCTTTCTTT
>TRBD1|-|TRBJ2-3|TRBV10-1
CASSESPGQGQRDTQYF
TGCGCCAGCAGTGAGTCTCCGGGACAGGGGCAAAGAGATACGCAGTATTTT
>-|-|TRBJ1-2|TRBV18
CASSPIEGRTNYGYTF
TGTGCCAGCTCACCGATCGAGGGCCGGACTAACTATGGCTACACCTTC
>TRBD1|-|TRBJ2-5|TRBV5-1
CASSLGDRGRETQYF
TGCGCCAGCAGCTTGGGGGACAGGGGGAGAGAGACCCAGTACTTC
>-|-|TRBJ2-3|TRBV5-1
CASSLGLDFTDTQYF
TGCGCCAGCAGCTTGGGTCTGGACTTCACAGATACGCAGTATTTT
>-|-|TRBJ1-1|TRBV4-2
CASSLGGGTQNTEAFF
TGTGCCAGCAGCCTAGGCGGGGGGACCCAGAACACTGAAGCTTTCTTT
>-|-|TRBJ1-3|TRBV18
CASSPNGYSGNTIYF
TGTGCCAGCTCACCAAACGGGTACTCTGGAAACACCATATATTTT
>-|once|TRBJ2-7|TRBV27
CASSSYYEQYF
TGTGCCAGCAGTTCCTATTACGAGCAGTACTTC
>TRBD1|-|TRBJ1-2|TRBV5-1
CASNLQGDGFDGYTF
TGCGCCAGCAATTTACAGGGGGACGGGTTCGACGGCTACACCTTC
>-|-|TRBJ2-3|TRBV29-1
CSVTMGHRSTDTQYF
TGCAGCGTCACCATGGGGCACAGATCCACAGATACGCAGTATTTT
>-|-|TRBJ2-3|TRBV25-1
CASSENPRVSTDTQYF
TGTGCCAGCAGTGAAAACCCGAGGGTATCCACAGATACGCAGTATTTT
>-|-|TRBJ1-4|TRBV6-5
CAIFVTTNEKLFF
TGTGCCATCTTCGTTACAACTAATGAAAAACTGTTTTTT
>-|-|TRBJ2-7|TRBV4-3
CASSQDWQGTYEQYF
TGCGCCAGCAGCCAAGATTGGCAGGGTACCTACGAGCAGTACTTC
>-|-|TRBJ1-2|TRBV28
CASSPRGLLDGYGYTF
TGTGCCAGCAGTCCCAGGGGTCTCCTGGACGGCTATGGCTACACCTTC
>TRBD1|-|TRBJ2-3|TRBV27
CASSSGDRGTDTQYF
TGTGCCAGCTCCTCCGGGGACAGGGGCACAGATACGCAGTATTTT
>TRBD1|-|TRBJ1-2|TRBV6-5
CASSLGQGIGGYTF
TGTGCCAGCAGTCTGGGACAGGGGATTGGTGGCTACACCTTC
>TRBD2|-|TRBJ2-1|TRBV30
CAWSVAGAGGEQFF
TGTGCCTGGAGTGTAGCGGGAGCCGGGGGTGAGCAGTTCTTC
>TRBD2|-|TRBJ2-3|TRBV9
CASSAGTSGRSTDTQYF
TGTGCCAGCAGCGCCGGGACTAGCGGGAGGAGCACAGATACGCAGTATTTT